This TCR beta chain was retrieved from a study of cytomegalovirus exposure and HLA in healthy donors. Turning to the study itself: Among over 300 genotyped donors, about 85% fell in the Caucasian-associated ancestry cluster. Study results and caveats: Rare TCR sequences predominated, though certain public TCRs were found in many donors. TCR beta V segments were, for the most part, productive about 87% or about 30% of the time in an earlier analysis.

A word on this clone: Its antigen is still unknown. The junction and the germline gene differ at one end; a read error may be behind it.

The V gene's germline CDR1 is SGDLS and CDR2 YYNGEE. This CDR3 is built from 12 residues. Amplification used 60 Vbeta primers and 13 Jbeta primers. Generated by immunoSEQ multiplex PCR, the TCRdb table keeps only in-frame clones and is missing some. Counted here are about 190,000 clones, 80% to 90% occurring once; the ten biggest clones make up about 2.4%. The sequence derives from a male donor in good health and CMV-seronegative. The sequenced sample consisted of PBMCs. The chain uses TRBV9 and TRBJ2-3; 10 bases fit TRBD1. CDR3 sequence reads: CASSSRTGGLDF. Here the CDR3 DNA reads TGTGCCAGCAGCTCCAGGACAGGGGGTTTGGATTTT.